This T cell receptor beta chain was identified in a study of T cells in localized non-small cell lung cancer. Clones were sequenced by immunoSEQ multiplex PCR, and TCRdb holds only the in-frame ones, with some missing. The repertoire holds roughly 40,000 clones, with about 87% as singletons. General study results and limits: The highest T cell clonality was in uninvolved adjacent lung, above tumor. A raised T cell density in blood coincided with lengthier overall survival. The study detected a median approximately 57 of the top 100 tumor clones in adjacent lung.

CDR3 size: 14 residues. Germline V gene lookup returns CDR1 MDHEN and CDR2 SYDVKM. Trimming cost V 6 bases and J 5 bases, with 16 bases left between them. This clone appeared once. No antigen is known for it. The sample consisted of peripheral blood, taken before any cancer treatment. The genes are TRBV28 and TRBJ1-2; TRBD1 might be the D (6 bases). The sequence came from a man aged 18 to 49 with stage I lung adenocarcinoma. CDR3 loop: CASSRGPSTYGYTF. CDR3 DNA: TGTGCCAGCAGCAGGGGTCCATCCACATATGGCTACACCTTC.